The entry below gives a single TCR beta chain sequence along with its context. Unmatched junction bases numbered 11, after V lost 10 bases and J lost 9 bases. Germline values: CDR1 ENHRY, CDR2 SYGVKD. The CDR3 is made up of 13 amino acids. The PCR employed 60 Vbeta primers together with 13 Jbeta primers. Profiled with immunoSEQ multiplex PCR; TCRdb holds only in-frame clones, not every one. The repertoire holds more than 95,000 clones, with around three quarters as singletons. The data were taken from a study of cytomegalovirus exposure and HLA in healthy donors. The V and J genes are TRBV10-3 and TRBJ1-5, with TRBD1 matching 8 bases. The source of this sequence is a man aged 25-45 years in good health and CMV-seropositive. Sequencing was performed on PBMCs. The CDR3 DNA follows: TGTGCCACGACCACAGGGGGTGACCGGCCCCAGCATTTT. This encodes CATTTGGDRPQHF.